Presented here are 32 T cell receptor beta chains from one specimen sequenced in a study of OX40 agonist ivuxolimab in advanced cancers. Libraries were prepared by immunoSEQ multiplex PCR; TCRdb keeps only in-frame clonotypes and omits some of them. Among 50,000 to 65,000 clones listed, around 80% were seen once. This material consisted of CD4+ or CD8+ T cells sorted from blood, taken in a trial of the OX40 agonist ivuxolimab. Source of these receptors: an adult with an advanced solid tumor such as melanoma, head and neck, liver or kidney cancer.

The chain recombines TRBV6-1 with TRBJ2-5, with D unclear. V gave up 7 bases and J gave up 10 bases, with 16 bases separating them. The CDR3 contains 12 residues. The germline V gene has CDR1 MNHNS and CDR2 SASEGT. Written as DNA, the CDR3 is TGTGCCAGCACTAGTAACCGGCCCGGCCAGTACTTC. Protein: CASTSNRPGQYF.

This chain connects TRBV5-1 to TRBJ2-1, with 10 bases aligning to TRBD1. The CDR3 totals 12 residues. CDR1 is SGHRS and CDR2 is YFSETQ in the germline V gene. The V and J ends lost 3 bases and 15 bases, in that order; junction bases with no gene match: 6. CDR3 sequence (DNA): TGCGCCAGCAGCTCCTCGGGACAGGGGCCGTTCTTC. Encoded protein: CASSSSGQGPFF.

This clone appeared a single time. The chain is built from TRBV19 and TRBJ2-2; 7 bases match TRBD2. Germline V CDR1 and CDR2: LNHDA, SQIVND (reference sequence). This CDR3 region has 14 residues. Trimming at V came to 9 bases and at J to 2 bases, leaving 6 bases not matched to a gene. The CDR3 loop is CASHPGGNTGELFF. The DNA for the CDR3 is TGTGCCAGCCATCCGGGGGGAAACACCGGGGAGCTGTTTTTT.

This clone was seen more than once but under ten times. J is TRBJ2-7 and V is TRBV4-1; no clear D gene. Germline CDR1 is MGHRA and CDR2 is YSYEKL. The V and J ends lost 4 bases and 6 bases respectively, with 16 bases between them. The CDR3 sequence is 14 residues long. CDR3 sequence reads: CASSREPQRTEQYF. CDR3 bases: TGCGCCAGCAGCCGAGAACCACAACGGACCGAGCAGTACTTC.

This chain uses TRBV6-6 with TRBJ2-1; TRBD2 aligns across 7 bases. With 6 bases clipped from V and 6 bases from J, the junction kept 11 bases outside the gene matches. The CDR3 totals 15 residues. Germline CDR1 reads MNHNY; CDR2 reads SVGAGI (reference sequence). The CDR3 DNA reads TGTGCCAGCAGGAACCTAGCGGAGAAGGGCAATGAGCAGTTCTTC. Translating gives CASRNLAEKGNEQFF.

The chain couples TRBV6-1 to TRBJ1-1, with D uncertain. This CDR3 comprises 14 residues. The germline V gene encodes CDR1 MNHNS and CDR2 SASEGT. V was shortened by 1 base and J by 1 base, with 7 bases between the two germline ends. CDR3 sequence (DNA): TGTGCCAGCAGTGAAGTTCACAAGAACACTGAAGCTTTCTTT. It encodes CASSEVHKNTEAFF.

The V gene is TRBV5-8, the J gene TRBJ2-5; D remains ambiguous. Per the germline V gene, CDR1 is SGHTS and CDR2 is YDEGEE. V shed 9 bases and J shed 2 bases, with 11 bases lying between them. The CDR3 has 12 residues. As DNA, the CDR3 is TGTGCCAACCAGGTGGGTCAAGAGACCCAGTACTTC. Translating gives CANQVGQETQYF.

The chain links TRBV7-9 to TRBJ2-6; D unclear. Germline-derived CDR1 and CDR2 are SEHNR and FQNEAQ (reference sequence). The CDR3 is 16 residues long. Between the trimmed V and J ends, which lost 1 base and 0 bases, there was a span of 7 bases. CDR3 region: CASSLDQLSGANVLTF. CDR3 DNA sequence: TGTGCCAGCAGCTTAGATCAACTCTCTGGGGCCAACGTCCTGACTTTC.

The CDR3 DNA reads as TGTGCCAGCAGCCAAGATGCTCAGAGAGGAGAGACCCAGTACTTC. This gives the protein CASSQDAQRGETQYF. J is TRBJ2-5 and V is TRBV4-2; no clear D gene. The CDR3 loop spans 15 amino acids. V lost 0 bases, J lost 4 bases, and 12 bases lay in between. The germline CDR1 and CDR2 sequences are LGHNA and YNFKEQ.

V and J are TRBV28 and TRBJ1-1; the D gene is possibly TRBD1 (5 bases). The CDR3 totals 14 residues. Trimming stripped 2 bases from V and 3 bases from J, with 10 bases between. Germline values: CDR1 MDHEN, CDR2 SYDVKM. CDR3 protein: CASSLGGLYTEAFF. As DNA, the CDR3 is TGTGCCAGCAGTTTAGGGGGTTTATACACTGAAGCTTTCTTT.

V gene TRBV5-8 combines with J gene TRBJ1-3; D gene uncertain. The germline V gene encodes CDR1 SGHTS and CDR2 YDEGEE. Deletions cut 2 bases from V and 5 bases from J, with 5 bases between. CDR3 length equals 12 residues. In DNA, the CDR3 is TGTGCCAGCAGCTTTGGGAGAAACACCATATATTTT. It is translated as CASSFGRNTIYF.

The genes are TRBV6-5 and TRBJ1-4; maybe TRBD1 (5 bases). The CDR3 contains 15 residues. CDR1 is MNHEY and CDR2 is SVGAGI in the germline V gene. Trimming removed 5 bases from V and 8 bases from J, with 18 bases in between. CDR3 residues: CASSPTLGRREKLFF. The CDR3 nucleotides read TGTGCCAGCAGTCCCACCCTGGGACGACGGGAAAAACTGTTTTTT.

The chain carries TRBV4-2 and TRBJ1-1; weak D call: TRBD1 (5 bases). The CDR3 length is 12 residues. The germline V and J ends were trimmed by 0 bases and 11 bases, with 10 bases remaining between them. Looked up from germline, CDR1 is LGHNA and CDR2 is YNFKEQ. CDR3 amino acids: CASSQDGGYAFF. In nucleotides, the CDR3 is TGTGCCAGCAGCCAAGACGGGGGGTATGCTTTCTTT.

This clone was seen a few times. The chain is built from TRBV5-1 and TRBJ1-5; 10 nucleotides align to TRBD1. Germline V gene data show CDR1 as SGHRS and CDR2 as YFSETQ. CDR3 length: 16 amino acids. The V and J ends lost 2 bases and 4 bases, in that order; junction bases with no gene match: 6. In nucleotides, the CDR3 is TGCGCCAGCAGCTTCGGACAGGGGGTTAGGAATCAGCCCCAGCATTTT. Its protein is CASSFGQGVRNQPQHF.

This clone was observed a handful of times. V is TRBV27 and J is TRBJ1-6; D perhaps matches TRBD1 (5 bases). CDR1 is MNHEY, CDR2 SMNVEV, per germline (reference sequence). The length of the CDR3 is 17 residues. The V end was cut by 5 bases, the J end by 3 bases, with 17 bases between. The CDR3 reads CASSAYGAGSYNSPLHF. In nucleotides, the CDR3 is TGTGCCAGCAGTGCCTACGGGGCAGGGAGCTATAATTCACCCCTCCACTTT.

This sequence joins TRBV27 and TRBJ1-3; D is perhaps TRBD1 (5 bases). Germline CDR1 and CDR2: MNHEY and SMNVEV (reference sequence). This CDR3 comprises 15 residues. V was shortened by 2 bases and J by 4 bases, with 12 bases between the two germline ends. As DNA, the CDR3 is TGTGCCAGCAGTTTAGTAGGGGCTGGGGGAAACACCATATATTTT. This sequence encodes CASSLVGAGGNTIYF.

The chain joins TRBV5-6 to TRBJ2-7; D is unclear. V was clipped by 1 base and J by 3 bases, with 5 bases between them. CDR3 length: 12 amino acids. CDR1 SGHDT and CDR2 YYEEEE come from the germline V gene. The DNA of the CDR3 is TGTGCCAGCAGCTTGAAGAGCTACGAGCAGTACTTC. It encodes CASSLKSYEQYF. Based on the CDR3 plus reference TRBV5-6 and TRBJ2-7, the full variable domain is DAGVTQSPTHLIKTRGQQVTLRCSPKSGHDTVSWYQQALGQGPQFIFQYYEEEERQRGNFPDRFSGHQFPNYSSELNVNALLLGDSALYLCASSLKSYEQYFGPGTRLTVT.

The CDR3, as DNA: TGCGCCAGCAGCGGGGGGCAGGGTCTGGCTTTCTTT. It translates to CASSGGQGLAFF. This chain uses TRBV5-1 with TRBJ1-1; D perhaps matches TRBD1 (6 bases). The CDR3 is 12 amino acids. CDR1 is SGHRS, CDR2 YFSETQ, per germline. Trimming removed 4 bases at V and 11 bases at J, with 15 bases between.

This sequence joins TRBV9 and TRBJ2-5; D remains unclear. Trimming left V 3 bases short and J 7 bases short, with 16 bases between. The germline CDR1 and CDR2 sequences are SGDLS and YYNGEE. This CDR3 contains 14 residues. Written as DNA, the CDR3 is TGTGCCAGCAGCGAACAGAGCCCGTCAGGGACCCAGTACTTC. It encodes CASSEQSPSGTQYF.

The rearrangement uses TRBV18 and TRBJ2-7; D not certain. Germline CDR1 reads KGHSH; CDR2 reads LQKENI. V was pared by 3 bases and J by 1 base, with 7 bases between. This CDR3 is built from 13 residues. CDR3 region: CASSPGNSYEQYF. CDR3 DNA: TGTGCCAGCTCACCGGGGAATTCCTACGAGCAGTACTTC. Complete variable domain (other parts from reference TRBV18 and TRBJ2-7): NAGVMQNPRHLVRRRGQEARLRCSPMKGHSHVYWYRQLPEEGLKFMVYLQKENIIDESGMPKERFSAEFPKEGPSILRIQQVVRGDSAAYFCASSPGNSYEQYFGPGTRLTVT.

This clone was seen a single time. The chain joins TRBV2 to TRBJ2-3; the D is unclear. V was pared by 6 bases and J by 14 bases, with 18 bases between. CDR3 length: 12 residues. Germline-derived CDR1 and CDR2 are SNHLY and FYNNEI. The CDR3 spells CASRPDGYLGYF. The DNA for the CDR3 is TGTGCCAGCAGGCCGGACGGCTATTTAGGGTATTTT.

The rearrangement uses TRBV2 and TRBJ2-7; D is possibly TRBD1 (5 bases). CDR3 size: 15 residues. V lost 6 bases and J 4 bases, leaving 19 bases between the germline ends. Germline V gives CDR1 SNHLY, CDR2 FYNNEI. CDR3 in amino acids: CASRGGAGITYEQYF. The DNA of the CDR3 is TGTGCCAGCAGGGGTGGGGCAGGGATTACATACGAGCAGTACTTC.

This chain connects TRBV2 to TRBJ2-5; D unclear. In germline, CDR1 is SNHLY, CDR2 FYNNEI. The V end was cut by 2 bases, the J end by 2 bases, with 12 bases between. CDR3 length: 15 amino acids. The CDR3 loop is CASSEWLNKQETQYF. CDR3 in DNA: TGTGCCAGCAGTGAATGGCTAAATAAACAAGAGACCCAGTACTTC.

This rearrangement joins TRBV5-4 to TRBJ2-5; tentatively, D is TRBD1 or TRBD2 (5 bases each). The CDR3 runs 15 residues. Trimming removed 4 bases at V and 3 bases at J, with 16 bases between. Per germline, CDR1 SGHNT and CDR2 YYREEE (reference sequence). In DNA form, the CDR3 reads TGTGCCAGCAGCGACTACAGGTCCGGGGAAGAGACCCAGTACTTC. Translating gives CASSDYRSGEETQYF.

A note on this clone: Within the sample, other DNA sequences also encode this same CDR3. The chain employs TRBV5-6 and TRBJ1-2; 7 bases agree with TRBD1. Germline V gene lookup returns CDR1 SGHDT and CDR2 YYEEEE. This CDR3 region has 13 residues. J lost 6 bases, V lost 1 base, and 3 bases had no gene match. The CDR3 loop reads CASSLRQGDGYTF. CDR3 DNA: TGTGCCAGCAGCTTGAGACAGGGTGATGGCTACACCTTC.

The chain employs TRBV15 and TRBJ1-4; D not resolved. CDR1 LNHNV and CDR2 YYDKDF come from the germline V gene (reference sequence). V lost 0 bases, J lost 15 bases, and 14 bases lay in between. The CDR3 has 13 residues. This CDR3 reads CATSRDHGPGLFF. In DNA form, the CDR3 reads TGTGCCACCAGCAGAGATCACGGACCCGGGTTGTTTTTT.

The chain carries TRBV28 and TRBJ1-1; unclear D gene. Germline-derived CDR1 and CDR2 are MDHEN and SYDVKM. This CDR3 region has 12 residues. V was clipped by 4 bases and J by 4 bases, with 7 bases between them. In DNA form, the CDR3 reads TGTGCCAGCAGTTACAAGGGCACTGAAGCTTTCTTT. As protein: CASSYKGTEAFF.

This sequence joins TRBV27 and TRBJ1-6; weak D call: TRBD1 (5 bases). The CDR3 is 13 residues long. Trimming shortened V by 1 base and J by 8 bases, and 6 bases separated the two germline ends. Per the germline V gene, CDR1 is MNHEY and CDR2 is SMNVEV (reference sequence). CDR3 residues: CASSLLGDSPLHF. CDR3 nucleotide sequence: TGTGCCAGCAGTTTATTGGGGGATTCACCCCTCCACTTT.

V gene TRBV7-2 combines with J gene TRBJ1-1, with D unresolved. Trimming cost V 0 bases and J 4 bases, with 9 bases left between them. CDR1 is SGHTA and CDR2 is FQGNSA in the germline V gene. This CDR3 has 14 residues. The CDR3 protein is CASSLAGVSTEAFF. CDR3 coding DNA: TGTGCCAGCAGCTTAGCCGGGGTGTCCACTGAAGCTTTCTTT.

CDR3 amino acids: CASSFIAGANTEAFF. For the CDR3, the DNA is TGCGCCAGCAGCTTTATCGCCGGAGCGAACACTGAAGCTTTCTTT. The chain couples TRBV5-1 to TRBJ1-1; D is unresolved. Trimming took 2 bases from V and 1 from J, leaving 12 bases between them. The CDR3 spans 15 residues. Germline CDR1 reads SGHRS; CDR2 reads YFSETQ.

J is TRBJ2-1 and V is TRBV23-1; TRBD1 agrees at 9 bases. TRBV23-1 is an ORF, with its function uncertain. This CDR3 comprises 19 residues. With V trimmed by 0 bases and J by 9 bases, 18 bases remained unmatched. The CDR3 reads CASSQSPFLLGQGRSEQFF. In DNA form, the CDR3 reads TGCGCCAGCAGTCAATCGCCATTCTTGCTCGGACAGGGGAGAAGTGAGCAGTTCTTC.

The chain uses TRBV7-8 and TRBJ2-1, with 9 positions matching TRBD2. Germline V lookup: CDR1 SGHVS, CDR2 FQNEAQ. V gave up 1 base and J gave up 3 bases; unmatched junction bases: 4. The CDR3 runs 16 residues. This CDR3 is CASSLVSGGHYNEQFF. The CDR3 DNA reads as TGTGCCAGCAGCTTAGTTAGCGGGGGCCACTACAATGAGCAGTTCTTC.